This is a list of T cell receptor beta chains from one sample in a study of CD4 T cells in relation to SARS-CoV-2 and coronaviruses. Libraries were prepared by immunoSEQ multiplex PCR; TCRdb keeps only in-frame clonotypes and omits some of them. The data contain about 64,000 clones, 85% to 95% of them singletons. The sample taken for sequencing was naive CD4+ T cells from PBMCs. These receptors originate from a human donor in good health. Each CDR3 is given with its conserved first and last residue. The D gene is left open where the match is weak. Where a row states a size, it is once, few, many or the class of an expanded clone; other rows omit it.

j_gene: TRBJ1-2; v_gene: TRBV28; abundance: .; d_gene: TRBD1; CDR3aa: CASSPDRNYGYTF; CDR3nt: TGTGCCAGCAGCCCGGACAGGAACTATGGCTACACCTTC
j_gene: TRBJ2-7; v_gene: TRBV7-9; abundance: .; d_gene: TRBD2; CDR3aa: CASSSSLAGGPLSEQYF; CDR3nt: TGTGCCAGCAGCTCCTCTCTAGCGGGAGGGCCTCTTAGCGAGCAGTACTTC
j_gene: TRBJ1-2; v_gene: TRBV28; abundance: .; d_gene: .; CDR3aa: CASSVQVDYGYTF; CDR3nt: TGTGCCAGCAGTGTACAGGTGGACTATGGCTACACCTTC
j_gene: TRBJ1-3; v_gene: TRBV19; abundance: .; d_gene: .; CDR3aa: CASTRGPGNTIYF; CDR3nt: TGTGCCAGTACGCGCGGGCCTGGAAACACCATATATTTT
j_gene: TRBJ1-1; v_gene: TRBV5-1; abundance: once; d_gene: .; CDR3aa: CASSLVPASAEAFF; CDR3nt: TGCGCCAGCAGCTTGGTGCCAGCCTCGGCTGAAGCTTTCTTT
j_gene: TRBJ2-3; v_gene: TRBV24-1; abundance: .; d_gene: TRBD2; CDR3aa: CATSARAGLAPDTQYF; CDR3nt: TGTGCCACCAGTGCCCGGGCCGGACTAGCGCCAGATACGCAGTATTTT
j_gene: TRBJ2-7; v_gene: TRBV28; abundance: once; d_gene: TRBD1; CDR3aa: CASSLYSSGTATYEQYF; CDR3nt: TGTGCCAGCAGTTTATATTCCTCCGGGACAGCCACCTACGAGCAGTACTTC
j_gene: TRBJ2-2; v_gene: TRBV2; abundance: .; d_gene: .; CDR3aa: CAITRQGTTGELFF; CDR3nt: TGTGCCATCACACGGCAGGGTACCACCGGGGAGCTGTTTTTT
j_gene: TRBJ2-5; v_gene: TRBV2; abundance: .; d_gene: TRBD1; CDR3aa: CASSQARTGHFGAQYF; CDR3nt: TGTGCCAGCAGCCAGGCCCGGACAGGGCACTTTGGGGCCCAGTACTTC
j_gene: TRBJ2-7; v_gene: TRBV28; abundance: .; d_gene: .; CDR3aa: CASSHRVTEDEQYF; CDR3nt: TGTGCCAGCAGCCACAGGGTCACGGAAGACGAGCAGTACTTC
j_gene: TRBJ1-1; v_gene: TRBV7-9; abundance: .; d_gene: .; CDR3aa: CASSLVSTGNTEAFF; CDR3nt: TGTGCCAGCAGCTTAGTGAGTACGGGGAACACTGAAGCTTTCTTT
j_gene: TRBJ2-6; v_gene: TRBV4-1; abundance: once; d_gene: TRBD1; CDR3aa: CASSQNTGVPGANVLTF; CDR3nt: TGCGCCAGCAGCCAAAATACAGGGGTCCCTGGGGCCAACGTCCTGACTTTC
j_gene: TRBJ2-1; v_gene: TRBV7-9; abundance: .; d_gene: .; CDR3aa: CARAGGGGNNEQFF; CDR3nt: TGTGCCCGCGCAGGGGGCGGGGGGAACAATGAGCAGTTCTTC
j_gene: TRBJ1-6; v_gene: TRBV6-5; abundance: .; d_gene: .; CDR3aa: CASSYGARQGSPLHF; CDR3nt: TGTGCCAGCAGTTACGGGGCAAGGCAAGGTTCACCCCTCCACTTT
j_gene: TRBJ2-1; v_gene: TRBV2; abundance: .; d_gene: .; CDR3aa: CASSPPRLSYNEQFF; CDR3nt: TGTGCCAGCAGCCCACCAAGACTCTCCTACAATGAGCAGTTCTTC
j_gene: TRBJ2-1; v_gene: TRBV3-1/TRBV3-2; abundance: .; d_gene: TRBD2; CDR3aa: CASSQVTSGTRSSYNEQFF; CDR3nt: TGTGCCAGCAGCCAAGTTACTAGCGGGACGAGGAGCTCCTACAATGAGCAGTTCTTC
j_gene: TRBJ1-3; v_gene: TRBV3-1/TRBV3-2; abundance: .; d_gene: .; CDR3aa: CASSQRRGNPSGNTIYF; CDR3nt: TGTGCCAGCAGCCAACGGAGAGGGAACCCCTCTGGAAACACCATATATTTT
j_gene: TRBJ1-1; v_gene: TRBV7-9; abundance: .; d_gene: .; CDR3aa: CASSLGGHEAFF; CDR3nt: TGTGCCAGCAGCTTAGGGGGACACGAAGCTTTCTTT
j_gene: TRBJ1-5; v_gene: TRBV19; abundance: .; d_gene: TRBD1; CDR3aa: CASSIDGQGKASQPQHF; CDR3nt: TGTGCCAGTAGTATCGACGGACAGGGCAAAGCTAGTCAGCCCCAGCATTTT
j_gene: TRBJ2-2; v_gene: TRBV11-3; abundance: once; d_gene: TRBD1; CDR3aa: CASSPGQGARTGELFF; CDR3nt: TGTGCCAGCAGCCCAGGACAGGGGGCGCGGACCGGGGAGCTGTTTTTT
j_gene: TRBJ2-2; v_gene: TRBV30; abundance: .; d_gene: TRBD2; CDR3aa: CAWSGGGEGLVTGELFF; CDR3nt: TGTGCCTGGAGTGGGGGAGGGGAGGGACTAGTAACCGGGGAGCTGTTTTTT
j_gene: TRBJ2-1; v_gene: TRBV19; abundance: .; d_gene: TRBD1; CDR3aa: CASSTDRLSYNEQFF; CDR3nt: TGTGCCAGTAGTACGGACAGGTTGTCCTACAATGAGCAGTTCTTC
j_gene: TRBJ1-2; v_gene: TRBV11-2; abundance: .; d_gene: .; CDR3aa: CASSLVGQGTDYGYTF; CDR3nt: TGTGCCAGCAGCTTAGTGGGGCAGGGGACGGACTATGGCTACACCTTC
j_gene: TRBJ2-3; v_gene: TRBV7-3; abundance: .; d_gene: .; CDR3aa: CASSPDPGDTQYF; CDR3nt: TGTGCCAGCAGCCCCGACCCGGGCGATACGCAGTATTTT
j_gene: TRBJ1-5; v_gene: TRBV28; abundance: once; d_gene: TRBD1; CDR3aa: CASIQGASGHQPQHF; CDR3nt: TGTGCCAGCATACAGGGGGCGAGTGGCCATCAGCCCCAGCATTTT
j_gene: TRBJ2-1; v_gene: TRBV27; abundance: .; d_gene: .; CDR3aa: CASSPPREARGNEQFF; CDR3nt: TGTGCCAGCAGTCCCCCCCGGGAAGCTAGGGGGAATGAGCAGTTCTTC
j_gene: TRBJ2-7; v_gene: TRBV14; abundance: .; d_gene: .; CDR3aa: CASSQGQNHEQYF; CDR3nt: TGTGCCAGCAGCCAAGGACAGAACCACGAGCAGTACTTC
j_gene: TRBJ1-3; v_gene: TRBV28; abundance: once; d_gene: TRBD1; CDR3aa: CASTLGQGGNTIYF; CDR3nt: TGTGCCAGCACCCTGGGACAGGGTGGAAACACCATATATTTT
j_gene: TRBJ1-2; v_gene: TRBV7-2; abundance: .; d_gene: TRBD1; CDR3aa: CASSLGGQGAYYGYTF; CDR3nt: TGTGCCAGCAGCTTAGGGGGACAGGGGGCTTACTATGGCTACACCTTC
j_gene: TRBJ2-3; v_gene: TRBV3-1/TRBV3-2; abundance: .; d_gene: .; CDR3aa: CASSQEAGGRSTDTQYF; CDR3nt: TGTGCCAGCAGCCAAGAAGCGGGCGGCAGGAGCACAGATACGCAGTATTTT
j_gene: TRBJ1-2; v_gene: TRBV7-2; abundance: .; d_gene: .; CDR3aa: CASSLDGQGLFSRGYTF; CDR3nt: TGTGCCAGCAGCTTAGATGGGCAGGGGCTATTCTCACGTGGCTACACCTTC
j_gene: TRBJ1-5; v_gene: TRBV5-1; abundance: .; d_gene: .; CDR3aa: CASSLEGVSNQPQHF; CDR3nt: TGCGCCAGCAGCTTGGAAGGGGTTAGCAATCAGCCCCAGCATTTT
j_gene: TRBJ1-3; v_gene: TRBV6-1; abundance: .; d_gene: .; CDR3aa: CASSEQQLLSGNTIYF; CDR3nt: TGTGCCAGCAGTGAACAACAGCTCCTCTCTGGAAACACCATATATTTT
j_gene: TRBJ2-7; v_gene: TRBV10-1; abundance: few; d_gene: .; CDR3aa: CASSESGVYEQYF; CDR3nt: TGCGCCAGCAGTGAGTCGGGGGTTTACGAGCAGTACTTC
j_gene: TRBJ2-3; v_gene: TRBV5-4; abundance: .; d_gene: TRBD2; CDR3aa: CASSQGLAGGRDTQYF; CDR3nt: TGTGCCAGCAGCCAGGGACTAGCGGGAGGGCGAGATACGCAGTATTTT
j_gene: TRBJ2-1; v_gene: TRBV7-7; abundance: once; d_gene: .; CDR3aa: CASSSSEPPSEQFF; CDR3nt: TGTGCCAGCAGCTCCTCGGAGCCTCCGAGTGAGCAGTTCTTC
j_gene: TRBJ1-4; v_gene: TRBV28; abundance: .; d_gene: .; CDR3aa: CASSTTGRGEKLFF; CDR3nt: TGTGCCAGCAGCACAACAGGGCGCGGTGAAAAACTGTTTTTT
j_gene: TRBJ2-1; v_gene: TRBV18; abundance: .; d_gene: TRBD2; CDR3aa: CASSPSSGRLIGNEQFF; CDR3nt: TGTGCCAGCTCACCTTCTAGCGGGAGGCTCATTGGCAATGAGCAGTTCTTC
j_gene: TRBJ1-1; v_gene: TRBV6-1; abundance: .; d_gene: .; CDR3aa: CASSERGGDTEAFF; CDR3nt: TGTGCCAGCAGTGAAAGGGGAGGTGACACTGAAGCTTTCTTT
j_gene: TRBJ2-3; v_gene: TRBV7-9; abundance: .; d_gene: .; CDR3aa: CASSSPAGRRTDTQYF; CDR3nt: TGTGCCAGCAGCTCACCAGCCGGGAGAAGAACAGATACGCAGTATTTT
j_gene: TRBJ2-1; v_gene: TRBV10-3; abundance: .; d_gene: TRBD2; CDR3aa: CAISDPGLATYNEQFF; CDR3nt: TGTGCCATCAGTGACCCCGGACTAGCGACCTACAATGAGCAGTTCTTC
j_gene: TRBJ2-7; v_gene: TRBV7-8; abundance: .; d_gene: .; CDR3aa: CASSLGQTPRGEQYF; CDR3nt: TGTGCCAGCAGCTTAGGGCAGACCCCCCGTGGCGAGCAGTACTTC
j_gene: TRBJ2-1; v_gene: TRBV24-1; abundance: .; d_gene: TRBD1; CDR3aa: CATSTTGGSRNEQFF; CDR3nt: TGTGCCACCAGTACCACAGGGGGGAGTCGAAATGAGCAGTTCTTC
j_gene: TRBJ2-1; v_gene: TRBV5-1; abundance: .; d_gene: TRBD1; CDR3aa: CASSFPGQGNNEQFF; CDR3nt: TGCGCCAGCAGCTTTCCGGGACAGGGGAACAATGAGCAGTTCTTC
j_gene: TRBJ1-2; v_gene: TRBV28; abundance: .; d_gene: TRBD1; CDR3aa: CASSLGGGLNYGYTF; CDR3nt: TGTGCCAGCAGTTTAGGAGGGGGCTTAAACTATGGCTACACCTTC
j_gene: TRBJ1-3; v_gene: TRBV3-1/TRBV3-2; abundance: .; d_gene: TRBD1; CDR3aa: CASSATGGPGNTIYF; CDR3nt: TGTGCCAGCAGCGCAACAGGGGGCCCTGGAAACACCATATATTTT
j_gene: TRBJ2-1; v_gene: TRBV2; abundance: .; d_gene: .; CDR3aa: CASTPILGAKQFF; CDR3nt: TGTGCCAGCACCCCAATTCTGGGGGCTAAGCAGTTCTTC
j_gene: TRBJ2-7; v_gene: TRBV5-4; abundance: .; d_gene: TRBD2; CDR3aa: CASSPGTSGTYEQYF; CDR3nt: TGTGCCAGCAGCCCCGGGACTAGCGGTACCTACGAGCAGTACTTC
j_gene: TRBJ2-1; v_gene: TRBV27; abundance: .; d_gene: .; CDR3aa: CASSSGRNLYNEQFF; CDR3nt: TGTGCCAGCAGTTCGGGCAGAAACTTATACAATGAGCAGTTCTTC
j_gene: TRBJ2-7; v_gene: TRBV11-2; abundance: .; d_gene: .; CDR3aa: CASSPLESEGYF; CDR3nt: TGTGCCAGCAGCCCCCTTGAAAGCGAAGGGTACTTC
j_gene: TRBJ2-2; v_gene: TRBV28; abundance: .; d_gene: TRBD1; CDR3aa: CASRIHRGSSTGELFF; CDR3nt: TGTGCCAGCAGGATCCACAGGGGTTCGAGCACCGGGGAGCTGTTTTTT
j_gene: TRBJ1-4; v_gene: TRBV19; abundance: .; d_gene: TRBD1; CDR3aa: CASRPDRATNEKLFF; CDR3nt: TGTGCCAGTAGACCTGACAGGGCAACTAATGAAAAACTGTTTTTT